This TCR beta chain came from a study of T cells after yellow fever vaccination. CDR3 length: 15 amino acids. V lost 3 bases and J 1 base, leaving 10 bases between the germline ends. Germline V gene data show CDR1 as SGHAT and CDR2 as FQNNGV. Study-level points and caveats: A large majority of primary-vaccination clones showed up again after the booster (around 96% CD4, almost 90% CD8). Although most clonotypes did not, a small share appeared in both CD4 and CD8 compartments.

Template switching with 5'RACE generated the TCR cDNA and added a universal primer site and UMIs. TCRdb re-derived calls from the 5' RACE reads in MiXCR, one entry per CDR3 protein. There are fewer than 350,000 distinct CDR3 sequences in the sample; 3.6% occur only once, and 20% to 25% lies in the top ten. For this clonotype: Its target is not known.

This sample comprised PBMCs, obtained on the day of the yellow fever booster vaccination. This TCR derives from a man between 18 and 29 years old who received the YFV17D yellow fever vaccine. The chain employs TRBV11-2 and TRBJ2-1; unclear D gene. The CDR3 sequence is CASSLAGTSYNEQFF. Here the CDR3 DNA reads TGTGCCAGCAGCTTGGCAGGAACTTCCTACAATGAGCAGTTCTTC.